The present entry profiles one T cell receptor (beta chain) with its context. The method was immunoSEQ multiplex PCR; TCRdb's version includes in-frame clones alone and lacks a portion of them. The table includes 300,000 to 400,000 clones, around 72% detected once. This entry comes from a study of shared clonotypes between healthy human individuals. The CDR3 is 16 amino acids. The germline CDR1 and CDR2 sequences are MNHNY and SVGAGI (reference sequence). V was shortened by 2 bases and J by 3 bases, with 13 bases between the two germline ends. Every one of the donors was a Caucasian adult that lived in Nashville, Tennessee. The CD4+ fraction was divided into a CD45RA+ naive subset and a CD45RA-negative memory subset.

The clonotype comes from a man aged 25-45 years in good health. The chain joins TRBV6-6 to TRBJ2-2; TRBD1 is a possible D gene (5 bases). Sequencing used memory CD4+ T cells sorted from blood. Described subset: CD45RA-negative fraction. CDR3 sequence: CASSYRARAYTGELFF. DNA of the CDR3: TGTGCCAGCAGTTACCGGGCCAGGGCGTACACCGGGGAGCTGTTTTTT.